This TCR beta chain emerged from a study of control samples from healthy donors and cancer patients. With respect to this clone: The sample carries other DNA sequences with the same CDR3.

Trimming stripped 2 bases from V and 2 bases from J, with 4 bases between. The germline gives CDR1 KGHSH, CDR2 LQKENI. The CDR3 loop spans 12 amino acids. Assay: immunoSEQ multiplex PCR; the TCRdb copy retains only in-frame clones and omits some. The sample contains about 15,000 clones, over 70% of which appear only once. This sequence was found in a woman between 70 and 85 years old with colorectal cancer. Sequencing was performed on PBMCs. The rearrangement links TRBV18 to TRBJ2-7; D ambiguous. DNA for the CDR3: TGTGCCAGCTCACCAAGCACCTACGAGCAGTACTTC. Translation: CASSPSTYEQYF.